The 11 T cell receptor beta chains presented below share a single source sample, sequenced in a study of T cells in Graves' hyperthyroidism and ophthalmopathy. RNA transcripts gave rise to amplified TCR beta CDR3 regions. An initial round of RT-PCR targeting the TCR CDR3 relied on the HTBI primer set. TCRdb processed the multiplex PCR reads anew with MiXCR; each CDR3 protein has one entry. This sample has about 500,000 distinct CDR3 sequences; around 15% occur once, and the top ten carry 29%. Sequences were obtained from blood. These receptors were collected from a woman between 25 and 40 years old with Graves' ophthalmopathy.

This clonotype has at least ten counts. The V gene is TRBV3-1, the J gene TRBJ2-5; the D is unclear. The CDR3 covers 14 residues. Trimming removed 4 bases at V and 2 bases at J, with 11 bases between. Looked up from germline, CDR1 is LGHDT and CDR2 is YNNKEL (reference sequence). CDR3 loop: CASSPTFGQETQYF. Written as DNA, the CDR3 is TGTGCCAGCAGCCCAACGTTCGGACAAGAGACCCAGTACTTC.

In this sample, this clonotype turned up a few times. This sequence joins TRBV15 and TRBJ2-1; D is perhaps TRBD1 (6 bases). Trimming stripped 0 bases from V and 5 bases from J, with 17 bases between. The CDR3 has 17 amino acids. CDR1 and CDR2 (germline): LNHNV, YYDKDF (reference sequence). Written as DNA, the CDR3 is TGTGCCACCAGCAGAGATGGGGCGGACAGCGCCCACAATGAGCAGTTCTTC. It encodes CATSRDGADSAHNEQFF.

This chain links TRBV10-3 with TRBJ2-3; D is uncertain. CDR1 and CDR2 (germline): ENHRY, SYGVKD. The CDR3 has 15 amino acids. V lost 5 bases to trimming and J lost 2 bases, with 14 bases between them. In DNA form, the CDR3 reads TGTGCCATCAGTCGGCAGCCCATTAACACAGATACGCAGTATTTT. This encodes CAISRQPINTDTQYF.

This rearrangement joins TRBV19 to TRBJ2-1; no definite D call. The CDR3 sequence is 18 residues long. V dropped 3 bases and J dropped 2 bases, with 20 bases sitting between them. Germline lookup yields CDR1 LNHDA and CDR2 SQIVND (reference sequence). Here the CDR3 DNA reads TGTGCCAGTAGTATTGTATCAATAGGCGAGAGCCCCTACAATGAGCAGTTCTTC. It is translated as CASSIVSIGESPYNEQFF.

This clonotype was detected a few times. The chain joins TRBV15 to TRBJ2-3; no reliable D call. V lost 5 bases and J lost 10, with 13 bases in between. This CDR3 region has 12 residues. The V gene's germline CDR1 is LNHNV and CDR2 YYDKDF (reference sequence). The CDR3 region has the DNA TGTGCCACCAGCGTCGAGAAGAGCTCGCAGTATTTT. The encoded protein is CATSVEKSSQYF. Full variable domain (missing parts from reference TRBV15 and TRBJ2-3): DAMVIQNPRYQVTQFGKPVTLSCSQTLNHNVMYWYQQKSSQAPKLLFHYYDKDFNNEADTPDNFQSRRPNTSFCFLDIRSPGLGDTAMYLCATSVEKSSQYFGPGTRLTVL.

In its sample, this clonotype was seen many times. This chain joins TRBV27 and TRBJ1-5; TRBD1 is a possible D gene (5 bases). This CDR3 has 13 residues. In germline, CDR1 is MNHEY, CDR2 SMNVEV (reference sequence). Trimming removed 5 bases from V and 7 bases from J, with 12 bases in between. CDR3 coding DNA: TGTGCCAGCAGTCCGGAGGGGTTGCAGCCCCAGCATTTT. Translating it yields CASSPEGLQPQHF.

Here the CDR3 reads CASRADDETQYF. The CDR3 DNA reads as TGTGCCAGCAGGGCGGACGACGAGACCCAGTACTTC. The J gene is TRBJ2-5, the V gene TRBV2, with D unclear. Germline V lookup: CDR1 SNHLY, CDR2 FYNNEI. Trimming shortened V by 6 bases and J by 5 bases, and 10 bases separated the two germline ends. The CDR3 is 12 residues long.

The J gene is TRBJ2-1, the V gene TRBV6-6; 7 bases match TRBD2. Germline loops: CDR1 MNHNY, CDR2 SVGAGI (reference sequence). V gave up 0 bases and J gave up 2 bases; unmatched junction bases: 4. The CDR3 is 16 residues long. CDR3 region: CASSYSIAGAYNEQFF. CDR3 bases: TGTGCCAGCAGTTACTCGATAGCGGGTGCCTACAATGAGCAGTTCTTC.

At least ten counts were recorded for this clonotype. The chain couples TRBV5-1 to TRBJ2-3; D remains unclear. Germline loops: CDR1 SGHRS, CDR2 YFSETQ. CDR3 length equals 12 residues. The ends were cut back, 0 bases at V and 11 bases at J, with 10 bases in the middle. Here the CDR3 DNA reads TGCGCCAGCAGCTTGGCCAGTCGTGTGCAGTATTTT. It yields the protein CASSLASRVQYF.

J is TRBJ2-7 and V is TRBV5-1, with D perhaps matching TRBD1 (6 bases). V lost 0 bases, J lost 2 bases, and 12 bases lay in between. Germline V gene lookup returns CDR1 SGHRS and CDR2 YFSETQ. The CDR3 covers 15 residues. The CDR3 DNA sequence: TGCGCCAGCAGCTTGGAATTCGGACAGACCTACGAGCAGTACTTC. Residues: CASSLEFGQTYEQYF.

The chain recombines TRBV28 with TRBJ2-6, with 8 positions matching TRBD1. V shed 3 bases and J 1 base; nucleotides not matched to a gene: 8. CDR1 is MDHEN and CDR2 is SYDVKM in the germline V gene. This CDR3 is built from 18 residues. The DNA for the CDR3 is TGTGCCAGCAGTTTCAGACAGGGGAGAGAGTCTGGGGCCAACGTCCTGACTTTC. This sequence encodes CASSFRQGRESGANVLTF.